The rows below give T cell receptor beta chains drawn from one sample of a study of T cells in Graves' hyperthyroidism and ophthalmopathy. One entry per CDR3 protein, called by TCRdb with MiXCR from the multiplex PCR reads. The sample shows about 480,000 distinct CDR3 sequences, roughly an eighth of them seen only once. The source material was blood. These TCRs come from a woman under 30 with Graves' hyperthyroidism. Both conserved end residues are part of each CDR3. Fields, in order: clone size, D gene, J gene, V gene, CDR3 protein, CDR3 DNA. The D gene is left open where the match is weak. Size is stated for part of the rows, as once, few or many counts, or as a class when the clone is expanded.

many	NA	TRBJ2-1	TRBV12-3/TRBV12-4	CASSYTLGGTYNEQFF	TGTGCCAGCAGTTATACCTTAGGCGGGACCTACAATGAGCAGTTCTTC
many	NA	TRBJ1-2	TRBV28	CASSSGRRDGYTF	TGTGCCAGCAGTTCTGGCCGGAGAGATGGCTACACCTTC
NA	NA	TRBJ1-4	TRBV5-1	CASSLEARDERLFF	TGCGCCAGCAGCTTGGAGGCAAGAGATGAGAGACTGTTTTTT
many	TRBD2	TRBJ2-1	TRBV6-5	CASSYSEREVDEQFF	TGTGCCAGCAGTTACTCCGAGCGGGAGGTCGATGAGCAGTTCTTC
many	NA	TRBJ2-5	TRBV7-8	CASSLSGVVETQYF	TGTGCCAGCAGCTTGTCAGGGGTTGTTGAGACCCAGTACTTC
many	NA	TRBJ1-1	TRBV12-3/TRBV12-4	CAGALGPNTEAFF	TGTGCCGGGGCGCTGGGACCGAACACTGAAGCTTTCTTT
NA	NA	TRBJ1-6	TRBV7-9	CASSLGVAGRNSPLHF	TGTGCCAGCAGCTTAGGGGTCGCGGGTAGGAATTCACCCCTCCACTTT
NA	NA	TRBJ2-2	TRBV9	CASSVDGWNTGELFF	TGTGCCAGCAGCGTAGACGGGTGGAACACCGGGGAGCTGTTTTTT
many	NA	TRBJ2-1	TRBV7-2	CASSFRGGANEQFF	TGTGCCAGCAGCTTCCGGGGTGGGGCCAATGAGCAGTTCTTC
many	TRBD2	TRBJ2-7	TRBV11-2	CASSLETSGRAEQYF	TGTGCCAGCAGCTTAGAGACTAGCGGGAGGGCTGAGCAGTACTTC
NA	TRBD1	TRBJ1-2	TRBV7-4	CASSLVGTGYGYTF	TGTGCCAGCAGCTTGGTAGGGACAGGCTATGGCTACACCTTC
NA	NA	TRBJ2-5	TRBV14	CASSQFQGTQETQYF	TGTGCCAGCAGCCAATTCCAGGGGACACAAGAGACCCAGTACTTC
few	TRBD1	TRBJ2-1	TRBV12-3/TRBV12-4	CASSLDRGHQFF	TGTGCCAGCAGTTTAGACAGGGGGCATCAGTTCTTC
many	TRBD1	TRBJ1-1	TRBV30	CAWSVKVTGQFEAFF	TGTGCCTGGAGTGTAAAGGTGACAGGGCAGTTTGAAGCTTTCTTT
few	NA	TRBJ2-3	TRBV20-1	CSVHRGPDTQYF	TGCAGTGTCCACCGGGGCCCAGATACGCAGTATTTT
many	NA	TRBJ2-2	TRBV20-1	CSAPNRATNTGELFF	TGCAGTGCGCCCAACAGGGCTACGAACACCGGGGAGCTGTTTTTT
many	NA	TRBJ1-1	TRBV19	CASTLGQGRMNTEAFF	TGTGCCAGTACCCTAGGGCAGGGACGAATGAACACTGAAGCTTTCTTT
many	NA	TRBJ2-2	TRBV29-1	CSVMRGGTTGELFF	TGCAGCGTTATGCGCGGGGGCACTACCGGGGAGCTGTTTTTT
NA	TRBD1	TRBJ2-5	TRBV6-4	CASRSGTGAQETQYF	TGTGCCAGCAGGTCCGGGACAGGGGCCCAAGAGACCCAGTACTTC
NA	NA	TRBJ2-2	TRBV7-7	CANARIGGELFF	TGTGCTAACGCTCGGATCGGCGGGGAGCTGTTTTTT
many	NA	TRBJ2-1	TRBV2	CASGAGRLGNEQFF	TGTGCCAGCGGGGCGGGGAGGCTGGGCAATGAGCAGTTCTTC
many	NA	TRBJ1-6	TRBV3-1	CASSQDPVTTVSPLHF	TGTGCCAGCAGCCAAGATCCCGTGACGACGGTATCACCCCTCCACTTT
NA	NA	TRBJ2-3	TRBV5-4	CAYNGGLTDTQYF	TGTGCCTACAACGGGGGGCTCACAGATACGCAGTATTTT
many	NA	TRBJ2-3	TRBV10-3	CAISEPAQETDTQYF	TGTGCCATCAGTGAGCCGGCACAGGAGACAGATACGCAGTATTTT
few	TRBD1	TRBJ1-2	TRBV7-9	CASSGTGGFGYTF	TGTGCCAGCAGCGGGACAGGGGGCTTTGGCTACACCTTC
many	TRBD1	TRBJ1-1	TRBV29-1	CTKQGHNTEAFF	TGCACCAAACAGGGGCATAACACTGAAGCTTTCTTT
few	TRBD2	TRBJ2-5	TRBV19	CASSIEGLAGGWETQYF	TGTGCCAGTAGTATAGAAGGCCTAGCGGGAGGATGGGAGACCCAGTACTTC
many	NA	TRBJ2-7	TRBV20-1	CSARDLGPTVAYEQYF	TGCAGTGCTAGAGATTTAGGGCCTACGGTAGCCTACGAGCAGTACTTC
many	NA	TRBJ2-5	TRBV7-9	CASSLTGTNQETQYF	TGTGCCAGCAGCTTGACCGGGACAAACCAAGAGACCCAGTACTTC
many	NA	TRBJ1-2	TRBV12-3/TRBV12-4	CASSLGTCCSGVYGYTF	TGTGCCAGCAGTTTGGGGACCTGTTGTTCAGGAGTCTATGGCTACACCTTC
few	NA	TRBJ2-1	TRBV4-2	CASSQDYVGGSEQFF	TGTGCCAGCAGCCAAGATTACGTGGGAGGTAGTGAGCAGTTCTTC
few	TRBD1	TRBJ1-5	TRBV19	CASSIQGQGGNQPQHF	TGTGCCAGTAGTATCCAGGGACAGGGAGGCAATCAGCCCCAGCATTTT
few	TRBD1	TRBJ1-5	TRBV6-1	CASNRPRGTGGDGNQPQHF	TGTGCCAGCAACCGACCTCGGGGGACAGGGGGCGACGGCAATCAGCCCCAGCATTTT
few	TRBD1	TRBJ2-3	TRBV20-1	CSARGGTASTDTQYF	TGCAGTGCTAGAGGGGGGACAGCTAGCACAGATACGCAGTATTTT
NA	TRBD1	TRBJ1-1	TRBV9	CASSARQGVNTEAFF	TGTGCCAGCAGCGCCCGACAGGGGGTGAACACTGAAGCTTTCTTT
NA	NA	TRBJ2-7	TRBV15	CATSSRRAYEQYF	TGTGCCACCAGCTCCCGCCGGGCCTACGAGCAGTACTTC
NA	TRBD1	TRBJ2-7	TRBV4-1	CASSQSQGLSSYEQYF	TGCGCCAGCAGCCAATCACAGGGGCTCAGCTCCTACGAGCAGTACTTC
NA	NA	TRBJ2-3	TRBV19	CASSPGAGVPDTQYF	TGTGCCAGTAGTCCCGGAGCAGGGGTTCCAGATACGCAGTATTTT
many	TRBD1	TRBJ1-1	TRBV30	CAWSLGQGKKTEAFF	TGTGCCTGGAGTTTGGGACAGGGGAAAAAGACTGAAGCTTTCTTT
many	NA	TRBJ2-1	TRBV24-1	CATSDQRRPYNEQFF	TGTGCCACCAGTGACCAGAGAAGACCCTACAATGAGCAGTTCTTC
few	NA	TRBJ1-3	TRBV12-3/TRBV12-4	CASSFLRVSSGNTIYF	TGTGCCAGCAGTTTTCTCCGGGTCAGCTCTGGAAACACCATATATTTT
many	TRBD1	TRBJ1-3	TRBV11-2	CASSPPPGQGPGNTIYF	TGTGCCAGCAGCCCCCCCCCGGGACAGGGCCCTGGAAACACCATATATTTT
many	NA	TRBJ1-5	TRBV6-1	CASPSDYGSNQPQHF	TGTGCCAGCCCTTCGGATTACGGTAGCAATCAGCCCCAGCATTTT
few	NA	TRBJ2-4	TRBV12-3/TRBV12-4	CASSFNPTGKGLAKNIQYF	TGTGCCAGCAGTTTCAATCCCACAGGGAAGGGCCTAGCCAAAAACATTCAGTACTTC
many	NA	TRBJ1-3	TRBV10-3	CAILNSGNTIYF	TGTGCCATCTTAAACTCTGGAAACACCATATATTTT
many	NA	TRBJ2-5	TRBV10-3	CAISEALGRETQYF	TGTGCCATCAGTGAGGCCCTGGGTCGGGAGACCCAGTACTTC
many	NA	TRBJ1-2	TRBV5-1	CASSLPDETNYGYTF	TGCGCCAGCAGCTTGCCGGACGAAACTAACTATGGCTACACCTTC
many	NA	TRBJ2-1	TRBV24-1	CATSDRQGRDEQFF	TGTGCCACCAGTGATAGACAGGGGAGGGATGAGCAGTTCTTC
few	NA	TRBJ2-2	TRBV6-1	CASMGVGSGELFF	TGTGCCAGCATGGGGGTAGGGTCCGGGGAGCTGTTTTTT
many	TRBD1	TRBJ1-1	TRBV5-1	CASNEMTGLGTEAFF	TGCGCCAGCAATGAGATGACAGGGCTGGGCACTGAAGCTTTCTTT
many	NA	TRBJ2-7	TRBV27	CASSFSVSYEQYF	TGTGCCAGCAGTTTCTCCGTCTCCTACGAGCAGTACTTC
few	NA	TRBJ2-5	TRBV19	CASSPPRSPETQYF	TGTGCCAGTAGTCCCCCTCGGTCACCAGAGACCCAGTACTTC
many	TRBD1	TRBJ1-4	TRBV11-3	CASSSTGLGEKLFF	TGTGCCAGCAGCTCGACAGGGCTTGGAGAAAAACTGTTTTTT
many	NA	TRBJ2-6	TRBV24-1	CATSDNSFSGANVLTF	TGTGCCACCAGTGACAACAGCTTCTCTGGGGCCAACGTCCTGACTTTC
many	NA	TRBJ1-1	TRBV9	CASSVGGQRKHEAFF	TGTGCCAGCAGCGTGGGGGGGCAACGGAAGCATGAAGCTTTCTTT
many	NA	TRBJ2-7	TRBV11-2	CASSLALTGLGAGEQYF	TGTGCCAGCAGCTTAGCTCTTACGGGATTAGGGGCCGGGGAGCAGTACTTC
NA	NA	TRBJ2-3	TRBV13	CASVDYSPSTDTQYF	TGTGCCAGCGTAGACTACAGTCCTAGCACAGATACGCAGTATTTT
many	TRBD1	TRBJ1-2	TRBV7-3	CASSLTALGEAGGNGYTF	TGTGCCAGCAGCCTAACCGCCCTAGGCGAGGCAGGGGGGAATGGCTACACCTTC
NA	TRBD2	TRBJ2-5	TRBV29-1	CSSHGTGTSVFQSQETQYF	TGCAGCTCTCATGGGACCGGGACTAGCGTGTTTCAGAGCCAAGAGACCCAGTACTTC